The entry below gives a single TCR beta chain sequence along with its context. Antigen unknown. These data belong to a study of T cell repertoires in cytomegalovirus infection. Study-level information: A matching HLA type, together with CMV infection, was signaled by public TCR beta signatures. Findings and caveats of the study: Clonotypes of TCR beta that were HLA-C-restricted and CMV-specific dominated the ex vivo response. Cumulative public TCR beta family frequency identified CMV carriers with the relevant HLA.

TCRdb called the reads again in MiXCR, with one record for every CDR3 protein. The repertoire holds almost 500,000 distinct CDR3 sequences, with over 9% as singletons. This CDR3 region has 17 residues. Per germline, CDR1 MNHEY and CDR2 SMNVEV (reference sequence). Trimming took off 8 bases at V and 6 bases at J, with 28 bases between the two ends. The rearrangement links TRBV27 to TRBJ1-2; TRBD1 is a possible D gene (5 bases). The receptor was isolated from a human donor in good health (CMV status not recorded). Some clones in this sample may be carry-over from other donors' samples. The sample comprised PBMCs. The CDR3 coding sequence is TGTGCCAGCGGATTCCCCTATACAGGACCGTCAGGAGATGGCTACACCTTC. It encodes CASGFPYTGPSGDGYTF.